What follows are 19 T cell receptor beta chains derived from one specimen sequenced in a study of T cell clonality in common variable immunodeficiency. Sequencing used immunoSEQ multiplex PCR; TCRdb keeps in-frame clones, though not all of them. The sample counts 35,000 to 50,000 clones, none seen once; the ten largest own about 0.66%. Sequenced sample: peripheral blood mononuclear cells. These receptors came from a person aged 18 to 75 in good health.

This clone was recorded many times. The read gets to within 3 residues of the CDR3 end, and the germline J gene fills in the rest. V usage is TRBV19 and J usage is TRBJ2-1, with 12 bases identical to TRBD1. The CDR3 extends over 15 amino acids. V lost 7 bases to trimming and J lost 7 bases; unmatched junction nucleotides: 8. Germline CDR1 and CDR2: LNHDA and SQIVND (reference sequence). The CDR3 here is CASTLRGQGANEQFF. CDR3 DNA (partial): TGTGCCAGTACCCTTAGGGGACAGGGGGCGAATGAG. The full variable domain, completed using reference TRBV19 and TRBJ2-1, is DGGITQSPKYLFRKEGQNVTLSCEQNLNHDAMYWYRQDPGQGLRLIYYSQIVNDFQKGDIAEGYSVSREKKESFPLTVTSAQKNPTAFYLCASTLRGQGANEQFFGPGTRLTVL.

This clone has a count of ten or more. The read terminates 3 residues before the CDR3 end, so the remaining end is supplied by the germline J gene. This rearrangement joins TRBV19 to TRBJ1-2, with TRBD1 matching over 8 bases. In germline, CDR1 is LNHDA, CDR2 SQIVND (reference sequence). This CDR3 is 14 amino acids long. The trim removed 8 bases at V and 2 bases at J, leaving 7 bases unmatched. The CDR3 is CASGDRTANYGYTF. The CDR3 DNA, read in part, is TGTGCCAGTGGGGACAGGACGGCGAACTATGGC.

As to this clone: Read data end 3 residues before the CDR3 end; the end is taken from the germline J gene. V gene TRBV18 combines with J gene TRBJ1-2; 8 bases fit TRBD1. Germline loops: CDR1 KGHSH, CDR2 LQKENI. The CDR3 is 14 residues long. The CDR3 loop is CASSWTGLLDDYTF. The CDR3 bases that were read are TGTGCCAGCTCCTGGACAGGGCTTTTGGACGAC.

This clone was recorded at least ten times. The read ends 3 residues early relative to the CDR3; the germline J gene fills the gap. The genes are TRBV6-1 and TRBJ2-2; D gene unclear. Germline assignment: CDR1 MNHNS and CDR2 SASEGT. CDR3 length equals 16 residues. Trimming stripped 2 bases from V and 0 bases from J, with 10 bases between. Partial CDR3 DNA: TGTGCCAGCAGTGAATTGCAGGTAGCGAACACCGGGGAG. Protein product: CASSELQVANTGE. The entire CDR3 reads CASSELQVANTGELFF.

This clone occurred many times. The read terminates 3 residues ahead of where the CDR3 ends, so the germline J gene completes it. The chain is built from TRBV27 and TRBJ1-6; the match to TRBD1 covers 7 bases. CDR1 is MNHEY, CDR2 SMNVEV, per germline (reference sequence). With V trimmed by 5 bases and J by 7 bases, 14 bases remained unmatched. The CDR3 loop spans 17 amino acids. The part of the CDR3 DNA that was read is TGTGCCAGCAGTCTCCGATCAAACAGGGGAAAGAATTCACCC. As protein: CASSLRSNRGKNSP. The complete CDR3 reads CASSLRSNRGKNSPLHF.

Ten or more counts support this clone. The CDR3 DNA, read in part, is TGTGCCAGCAGCTCCGGGACTAGCGGGATCATCTACGAG. Translated, it gives CASSSGTSGIIYE. The CDR3, in full, reads CASSSGTSGIIYEQYF. The V and J genes are TRBV3-1 (or the pseudogene TRBV3-2) and TRBJ2-7; 13 nucleotides align to TRBD2. The CDR3 is cut off 3 residues early in the read; its end comes from the germline J gene. Germline assignment: CDR1 LGHDT and CDR2 YNNKEL (reference sequence). The ends lost 5 bases at V and 3 bases at J; junction bases unmatched: 7. This CDR3 has 16 residues.

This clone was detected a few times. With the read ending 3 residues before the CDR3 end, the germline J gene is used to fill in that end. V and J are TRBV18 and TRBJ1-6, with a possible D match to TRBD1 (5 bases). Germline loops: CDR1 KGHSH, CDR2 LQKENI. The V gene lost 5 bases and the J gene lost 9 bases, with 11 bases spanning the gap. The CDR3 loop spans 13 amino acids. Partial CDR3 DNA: TGTGCCAGCTCATCCGGGGGGACTTCACCC. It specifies CASSSGGTSP. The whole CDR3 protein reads CASSSGGTSPLHF.

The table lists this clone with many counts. The covered CDR3 bases are TGTGCCAGCAGTGGGCCGGGGAATAACTATGGC. Its translation is CASSGPGNNYG. The whole CDR3 region reads CASSGPGNNYGYTF. This chain joins TRBV6-1 and TRBJ1-2; D gene uncertain. With the read ending 3 residues before the CDR3 end, the germline J gene is used to fill in that end. Germline CDR1 MNHNS, CDR2 SASEGT. CDR3 length equals 14 residues. Trimming removed 4 bases from V and 1 base from J, with 10 bases in between.

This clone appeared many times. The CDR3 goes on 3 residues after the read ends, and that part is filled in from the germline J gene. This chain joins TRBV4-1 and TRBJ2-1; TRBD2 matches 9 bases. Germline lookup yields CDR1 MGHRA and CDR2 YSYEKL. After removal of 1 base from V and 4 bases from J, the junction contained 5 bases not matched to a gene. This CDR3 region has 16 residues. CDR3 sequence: CASSQALAGKYNEQFF. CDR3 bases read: TGCGCCAGCAGCCAAGCGCTAGCGGGGAAATACAATGAG.

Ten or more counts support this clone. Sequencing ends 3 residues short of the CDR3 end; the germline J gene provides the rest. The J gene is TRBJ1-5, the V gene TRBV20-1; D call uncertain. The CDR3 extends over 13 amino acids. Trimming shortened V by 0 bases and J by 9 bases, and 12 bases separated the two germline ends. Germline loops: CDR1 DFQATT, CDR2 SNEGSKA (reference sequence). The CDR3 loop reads CSARDSATRPQHF. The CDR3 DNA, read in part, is TGCAGTGCTAGAGACAGTGCAACTAGGCCC.

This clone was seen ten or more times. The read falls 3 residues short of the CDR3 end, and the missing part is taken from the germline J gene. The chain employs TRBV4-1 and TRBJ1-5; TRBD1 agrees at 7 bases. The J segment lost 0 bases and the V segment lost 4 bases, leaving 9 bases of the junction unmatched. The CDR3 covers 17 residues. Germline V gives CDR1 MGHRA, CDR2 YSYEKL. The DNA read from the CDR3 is TGCGCCAGCAGCCGGGACAGCCCCCCAAATAGCAATCAGCCC. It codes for CASSRDSPPNSNQP. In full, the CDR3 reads CASSRDSPPNSNQPQHF.

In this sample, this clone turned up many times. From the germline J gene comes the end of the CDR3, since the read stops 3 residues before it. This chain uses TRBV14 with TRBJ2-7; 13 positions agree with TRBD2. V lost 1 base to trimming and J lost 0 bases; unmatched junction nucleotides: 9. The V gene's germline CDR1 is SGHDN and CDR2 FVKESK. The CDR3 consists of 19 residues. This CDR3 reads CASSQGHGLAGVFSYEQYF. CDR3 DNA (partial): TGTGCCAGCAGCCAAGGTCACGGACTAGCGGGAGTCTTCTCCTACGAG.

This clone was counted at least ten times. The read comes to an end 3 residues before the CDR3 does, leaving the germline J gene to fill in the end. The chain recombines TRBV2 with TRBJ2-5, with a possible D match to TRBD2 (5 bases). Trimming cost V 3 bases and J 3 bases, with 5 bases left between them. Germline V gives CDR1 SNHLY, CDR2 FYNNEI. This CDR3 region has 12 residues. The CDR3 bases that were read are TGTGCCAGCAGTGACGGGGAAGAGACC. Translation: CASSDGEET. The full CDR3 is CASSDGEETQYF.

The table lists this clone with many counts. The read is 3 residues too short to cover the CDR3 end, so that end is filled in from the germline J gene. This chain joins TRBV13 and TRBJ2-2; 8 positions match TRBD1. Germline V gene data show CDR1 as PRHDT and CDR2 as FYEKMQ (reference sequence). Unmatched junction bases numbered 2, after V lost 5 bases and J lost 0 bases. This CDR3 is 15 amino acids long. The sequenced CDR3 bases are TGTGCCAGCAGCAAGACAGGGGCGAACACCGGGGAG. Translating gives CASSKTGANTGE. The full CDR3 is CASSKTGANTGELFF. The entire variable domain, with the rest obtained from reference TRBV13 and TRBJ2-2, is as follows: AAGVIQSPRHLIKEKRETATLKCYPIPRHDTVYWYQQGPGQDPQFLISFYEKMQSDKGSIPDRFSAQQFSDYHSELNMSSLELGDSALYFCASSKTGANTGELFFGEGSRLTVL.

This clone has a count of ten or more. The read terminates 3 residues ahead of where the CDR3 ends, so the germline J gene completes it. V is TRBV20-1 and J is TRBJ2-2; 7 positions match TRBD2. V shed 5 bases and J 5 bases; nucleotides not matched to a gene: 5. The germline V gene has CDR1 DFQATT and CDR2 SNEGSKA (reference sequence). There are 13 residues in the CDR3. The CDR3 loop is CSAWDYVTGELFF. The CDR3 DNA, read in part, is TGCAGTGCTTGGGACTACGTAACCGGGGAG.

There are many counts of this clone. The CDR3 bases that were read are TGCAGTGCTAGAGATCAGAAGTTGAACACTGAA. It is translated as CSARDQKLNTE. The full-length CDR3 reads as CSARDQKLNTEAFF. The rearrangement links TRBV20-1 to TRBJ1-1; D gene uncertain. The CDR3 goes on 3 residues after the read ends, and that part is filled in from the germline J gene. The germline CDR1 and CDR2 sequences are DFQATT and SNEGSKA (reference sequence). The CDR3 consists of 14 residues. The V end lost 0 bases, the J end lost 0 bases, and 8 bases lay between the germline ends.

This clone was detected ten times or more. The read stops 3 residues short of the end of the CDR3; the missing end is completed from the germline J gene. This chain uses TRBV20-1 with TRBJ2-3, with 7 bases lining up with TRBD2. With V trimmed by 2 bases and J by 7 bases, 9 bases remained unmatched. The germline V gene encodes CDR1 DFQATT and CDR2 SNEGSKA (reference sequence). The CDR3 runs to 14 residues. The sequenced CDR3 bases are TGCAGTGCTAGATCGAGCGGGATGCGAAATACG. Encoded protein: CSARSSGMRNT. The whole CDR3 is CSARSSGMRNTQYF.

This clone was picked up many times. The sequenced CDR3 bases are TGTGCCATCAGTGAGGGACAGGGACTTGGCAATCAGCCC. Translation: CAISEGQGLGNQP. The full CDR3 protein reads CAISEGQGLGNQPQHF. V and J are TRBV10-3 and TRBJ1-5; 8 nucleotides align to TRBD1. The observed sequence ends 3 residues before the CDR3 terminus, with the missing tail filled in from the germline J gene. V lost 2 bases and J lost 2; bases outside the gene matches: 5. The CDR3 covers 16 residues. In germline, CDR1 is ENHRY, CDR2 SYGVKD.

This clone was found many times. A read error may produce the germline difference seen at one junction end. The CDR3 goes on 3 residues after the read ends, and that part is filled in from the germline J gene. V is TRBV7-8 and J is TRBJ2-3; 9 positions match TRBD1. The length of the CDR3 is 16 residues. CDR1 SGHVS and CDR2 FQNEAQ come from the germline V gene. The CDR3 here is CASSVAGTGTTDTQYF. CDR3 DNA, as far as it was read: TGTGCCAGCAGCGTAGCCGGGACAGGGACCACAGATACG.